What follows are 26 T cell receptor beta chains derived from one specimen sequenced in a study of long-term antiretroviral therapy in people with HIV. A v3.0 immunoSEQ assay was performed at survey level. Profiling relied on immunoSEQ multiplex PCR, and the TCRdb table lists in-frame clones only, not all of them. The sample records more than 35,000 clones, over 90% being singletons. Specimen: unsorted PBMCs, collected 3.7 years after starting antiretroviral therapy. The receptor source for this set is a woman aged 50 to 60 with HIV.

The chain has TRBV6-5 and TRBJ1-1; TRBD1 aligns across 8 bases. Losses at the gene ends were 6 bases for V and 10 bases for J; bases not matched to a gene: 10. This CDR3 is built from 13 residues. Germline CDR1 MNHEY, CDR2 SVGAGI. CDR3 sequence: CASSPLGQGAAFF. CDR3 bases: TGTGCCAGCAGCCCCCTAGGACAGGGAGCAGCTTTCTTT.

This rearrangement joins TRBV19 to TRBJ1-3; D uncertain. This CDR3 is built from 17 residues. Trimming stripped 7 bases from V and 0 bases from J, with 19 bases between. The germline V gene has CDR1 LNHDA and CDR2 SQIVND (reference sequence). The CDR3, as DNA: TGTGCCAGTACCGAAGGAATTGGCTCTACCTCTGGAAACACCATATATTTT. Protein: CASTEGIGSTSGNTIYF.

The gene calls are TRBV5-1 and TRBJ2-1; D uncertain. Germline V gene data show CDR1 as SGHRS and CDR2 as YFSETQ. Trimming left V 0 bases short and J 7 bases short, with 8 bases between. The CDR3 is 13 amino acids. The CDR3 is CASSLAAPNEQFF. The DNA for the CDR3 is TGCGCCAGCAGCTTGGCGGCGCCGAATGAGCAGTTCTTC.

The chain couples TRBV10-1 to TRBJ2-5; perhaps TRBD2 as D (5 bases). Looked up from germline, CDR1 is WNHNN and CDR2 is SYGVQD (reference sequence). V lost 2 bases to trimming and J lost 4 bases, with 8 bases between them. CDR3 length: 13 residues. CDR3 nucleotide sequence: TGCGCCAGCAGTGAGGGACTCCGAGAGACCCAGTACTTC. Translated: CASSEGLRETQYF.

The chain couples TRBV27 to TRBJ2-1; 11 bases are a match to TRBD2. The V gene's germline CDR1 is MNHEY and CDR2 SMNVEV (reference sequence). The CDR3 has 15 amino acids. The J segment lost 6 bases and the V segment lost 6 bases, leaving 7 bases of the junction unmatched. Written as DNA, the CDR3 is TGTGCCAGCAGCCTTAGCGGGGGGGCTTTCAATGAGCAGTTCTTC. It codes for CASSLSGGAFNEQFF.

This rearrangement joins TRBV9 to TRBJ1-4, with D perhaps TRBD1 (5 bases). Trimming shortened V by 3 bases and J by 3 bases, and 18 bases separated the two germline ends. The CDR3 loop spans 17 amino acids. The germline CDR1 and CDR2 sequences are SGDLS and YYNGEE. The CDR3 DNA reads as TGTGCCAGCAGCGCCCACGGGGCGTCCAACTCTAATGAAAAACTGTTTTTT. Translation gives CASSAHGASNSNEKLFF.

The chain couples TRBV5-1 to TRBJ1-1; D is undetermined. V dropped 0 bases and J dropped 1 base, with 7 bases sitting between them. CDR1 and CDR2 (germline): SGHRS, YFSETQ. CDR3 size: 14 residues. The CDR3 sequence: CASSLVPPNTEAFF. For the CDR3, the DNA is TGCGCCAGCAGCTTGGTGCCACCGAACACTGAAGCTTTCTTT.

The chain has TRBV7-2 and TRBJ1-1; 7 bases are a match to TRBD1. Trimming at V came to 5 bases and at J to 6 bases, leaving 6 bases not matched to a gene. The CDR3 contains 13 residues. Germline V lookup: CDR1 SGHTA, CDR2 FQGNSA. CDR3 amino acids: CASSPTGIAEAFF. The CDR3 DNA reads TGTGCCAGCAGCCCGACAGGGATCGCTGAAGCTTTCTTT.

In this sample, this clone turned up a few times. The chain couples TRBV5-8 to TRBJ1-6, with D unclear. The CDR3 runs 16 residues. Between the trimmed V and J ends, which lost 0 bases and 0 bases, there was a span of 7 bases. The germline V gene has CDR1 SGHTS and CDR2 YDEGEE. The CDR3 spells CASSLAGSSYNSPLHF. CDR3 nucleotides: TGTGCCAGCAGCTTGGCGGGGAGCTCCTATAATTCACCCCTCCACTTT.

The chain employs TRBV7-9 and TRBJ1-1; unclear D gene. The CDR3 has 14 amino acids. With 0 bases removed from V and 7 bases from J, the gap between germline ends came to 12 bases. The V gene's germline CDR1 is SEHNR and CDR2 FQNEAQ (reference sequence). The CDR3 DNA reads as TGTGCCAGCAGCTTAGCCACAGACTTCGGTGAAGCTTTCTTT. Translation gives CASSLATDFGEAFF.

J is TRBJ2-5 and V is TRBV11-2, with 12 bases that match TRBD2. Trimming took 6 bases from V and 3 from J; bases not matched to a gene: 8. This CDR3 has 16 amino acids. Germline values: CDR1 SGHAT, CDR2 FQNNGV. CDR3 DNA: TGTGCCAGCAGGCCATCTAGCGGGGGGGGGAAAGAGACCCAGTACTTC. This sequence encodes CASRPSSGGGKETQYF.

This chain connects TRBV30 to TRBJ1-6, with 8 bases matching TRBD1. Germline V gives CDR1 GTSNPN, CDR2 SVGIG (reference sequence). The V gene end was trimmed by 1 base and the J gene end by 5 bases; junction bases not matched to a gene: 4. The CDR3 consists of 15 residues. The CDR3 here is CAWSGQGAHNSPLHF. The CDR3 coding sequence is TGTGCCTGGAGTGGGCAGGGGGCGCATAATTCACCCCTCCACTTT.

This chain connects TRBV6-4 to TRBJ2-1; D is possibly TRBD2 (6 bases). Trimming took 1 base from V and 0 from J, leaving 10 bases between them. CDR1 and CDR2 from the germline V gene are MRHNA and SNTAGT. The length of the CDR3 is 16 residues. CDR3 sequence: CASSDLAESSYNEQFF. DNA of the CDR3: TGTGCCAGCAGTGACTTAGCGGAGAGCTCCTACAATGAGCAGTTCTTC.

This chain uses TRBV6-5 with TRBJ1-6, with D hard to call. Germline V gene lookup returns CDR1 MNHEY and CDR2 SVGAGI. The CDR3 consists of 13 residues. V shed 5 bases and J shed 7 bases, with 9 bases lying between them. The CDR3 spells CASSARENSPLHF. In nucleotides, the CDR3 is TGTGCCAGCAGTGCCCGGGAGAATTCACCCCTCCACTTT.

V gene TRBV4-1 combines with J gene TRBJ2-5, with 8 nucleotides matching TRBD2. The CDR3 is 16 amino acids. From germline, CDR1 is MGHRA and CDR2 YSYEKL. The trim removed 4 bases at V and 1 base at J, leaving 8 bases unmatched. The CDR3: CASSLRSGGGQETQYF. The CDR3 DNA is TGCGCCAGCAGCCTCCGATCGGGAGGGGGCCAAGAGACCCAGTACTTC.

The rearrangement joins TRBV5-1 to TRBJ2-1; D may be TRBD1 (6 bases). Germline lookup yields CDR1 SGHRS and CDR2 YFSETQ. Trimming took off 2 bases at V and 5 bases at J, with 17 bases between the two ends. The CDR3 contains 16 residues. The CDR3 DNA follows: TGCGCCAGCAGCTTTAAGTCTGGGGGCGGTAACAATGAGCAGTTCTTC. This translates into CASSFKSGGGNNEQFF.

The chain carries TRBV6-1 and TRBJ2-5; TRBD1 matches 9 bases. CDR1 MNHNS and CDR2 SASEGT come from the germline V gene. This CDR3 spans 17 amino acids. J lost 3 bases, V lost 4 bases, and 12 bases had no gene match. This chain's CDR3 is CASSGPDRDRVEETQYF. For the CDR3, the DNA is TGTGCCAGCAGTGGTCCCGACCGGGACAGGGTCGAAGAGACCCAGTACTTC.

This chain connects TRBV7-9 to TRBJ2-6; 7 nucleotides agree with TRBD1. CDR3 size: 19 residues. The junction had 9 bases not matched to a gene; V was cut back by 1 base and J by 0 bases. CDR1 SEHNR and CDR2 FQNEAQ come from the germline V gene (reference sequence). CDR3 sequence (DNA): TGTGCCAGCAGCTTAGAGACAGGGCTATTATTCTCTGGGGCCAACGTCCTGACTTTC. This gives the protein CASSLETGLLFSGANVLTF.

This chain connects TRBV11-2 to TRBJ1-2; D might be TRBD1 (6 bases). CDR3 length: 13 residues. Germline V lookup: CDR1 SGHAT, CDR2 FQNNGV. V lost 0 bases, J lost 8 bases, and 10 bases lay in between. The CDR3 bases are TGTGCCAGCAGCTTAGAGGCAGGGGAAGGCTACACCTTC. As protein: CASSLEAGEGYTF.

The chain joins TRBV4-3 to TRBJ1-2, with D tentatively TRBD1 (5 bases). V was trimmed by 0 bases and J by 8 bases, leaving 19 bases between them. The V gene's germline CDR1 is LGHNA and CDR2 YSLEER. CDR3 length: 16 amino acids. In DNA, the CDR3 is TGCGCCAGCAGCCAAGATCCATGGGGGGTAAGCAAAGGCTACACCTTC. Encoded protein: CASSQDPWGVSKGYTF.

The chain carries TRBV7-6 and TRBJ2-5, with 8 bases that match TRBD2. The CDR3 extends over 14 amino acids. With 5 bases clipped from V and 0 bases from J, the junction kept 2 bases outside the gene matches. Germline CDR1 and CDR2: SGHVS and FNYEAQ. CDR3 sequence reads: CASSILADQETQYF. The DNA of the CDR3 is TGTGCCAGCAGCATACTAGCGGACCAAGAGACCCAGTACTTC.

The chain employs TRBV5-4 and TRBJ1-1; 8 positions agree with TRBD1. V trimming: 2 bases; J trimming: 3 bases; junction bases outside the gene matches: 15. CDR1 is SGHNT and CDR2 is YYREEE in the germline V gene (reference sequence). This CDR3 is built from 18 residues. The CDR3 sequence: CASSFGPSPGGRYTEAFF. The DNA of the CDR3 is TGTGCCAGCAGCTTCGGTCCCAGCCCAGGGGGCAGGTACACTGAAGCTTTCTTT.

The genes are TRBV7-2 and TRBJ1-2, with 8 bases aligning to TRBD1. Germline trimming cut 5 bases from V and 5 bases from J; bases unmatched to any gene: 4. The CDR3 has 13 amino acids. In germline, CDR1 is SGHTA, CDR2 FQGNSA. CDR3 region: CASSLTGGYGYTF. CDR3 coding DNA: TGTGCCAGCAGCCTTACAGGGGGGTATGGCTACACCTTC.

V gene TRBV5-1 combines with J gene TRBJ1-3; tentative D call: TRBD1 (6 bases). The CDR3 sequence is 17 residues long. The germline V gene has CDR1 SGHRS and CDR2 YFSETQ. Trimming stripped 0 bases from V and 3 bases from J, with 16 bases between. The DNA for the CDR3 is TGCGCCAGCAGCTTGGGCGGATCGGGGGCTGATGGAAACACCATATATTTT. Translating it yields CASSLGGSGADGNTIYF.

CDR3 sequence: CASSGQGTLSGNTIYF. The CDR3 nucleotides read TGTGCCAGCAGCGGGCAGGGAACCCTCTCTGGAAACACCATATATTTT. The chain employs TRBV9 and TRBJ1-3; possible D gene TRBD1, 5 bases. The CDR3 length is 16 residues. The germline CDR1 and CDR2 sequences are SGDLS and YYNGEE. V was cut by 3 bases and J by 0 bases, with 13 bases left in between.

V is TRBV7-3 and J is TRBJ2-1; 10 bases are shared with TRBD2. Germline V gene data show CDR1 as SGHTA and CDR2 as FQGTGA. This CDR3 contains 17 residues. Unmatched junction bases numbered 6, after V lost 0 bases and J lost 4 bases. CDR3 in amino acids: CASSLTFSGGPYNEQFF. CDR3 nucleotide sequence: TGTGCCAGCAGCTTAACGTTTAGCGGGGGGCCTTACAATGAGCAGTTCTTC.